A single sample is the source of the 12 T cell receptor beta chains below, sequenced in a study of T cells in Graves' hyperthyroidism and ophthalmopathy. Amplification of TCR beta CDR3 regions was performed using RNA transcripts as template. The study used the HTBI primer set for a first-round RT-PCR of the TCR CDR3. TCRdb ran MiXCR on the multiplex PCR reads and lists one entry per CDR3 protein. The table records about 250,000 distinct CDR3 sequences, approximately 23% of them present only once. Sequences were obtained from blood. Every receptor here comes from a woman aged 40 to 50 with Graves' ophthalmopathy.

In the case of this clonotype: This could be a read error, since a much larger clone is one nucleotide away. The rearrangement uses TRBV28 and TRBJ2-7; 12 bases line up with TRBD2. From germline, CDR1 is MDHEN and CDR2 SYDVKM. The CDR3 is 15 residues long. CDR3 nucleotides: TGTGTCAGCAGTCGGGGACTAGCGGGTCTTAGGGAGCAGTACTTC. Encoded protein: CVSSRGLAGLREQYF.

The genes are TRBV7-3 and TRBJ1-1; D remains ambiguous. Trimming took off 3 bases at V and 1 base at J, with 6 bases between the two ends. Germline values: CDR1 SGHTA, CDR2 FQGTGA. The CDR3 runs 13 residues. The CDR3 coding sequence is TGTGCCAGCAGCTTGTGGCAGAACACTGAAGCTTTCTTT. As protein: CASSLWQNTEAFF.

The rearrangement joins TRBV6-1 to TRBJ2-5, with 8 bases lining up with TRBD2. The CDR3 totals 16 residues. Germline assignment: CDR1 MNHNS and CDR2 SASEGT. Trimming at V came to 1 base and at J to 1 base, leaving 5 bases not matched to a gene. Here the CDR3 DNA reads TGTGCCAGCAGTGAAGTCAGGACTAGCATCCAAGAGACCCAGTACTTC. Its translation is CASSEVRTSIQETQYF.

This clonotype has ten or more counts. This clone may be a read error of a much larger clone one base away. J is TRBJ1-2 and V is TRBV28, with 7 bases lining up with TRBD1. The CDR3 is made up of 11 amino acids. Germline V gene lookup returns CDR1 MDHEN and CDR2 SYDVKM. V lost 6 bases and J lost 7; bases outside the gene matches: 2. The CDR3 sequence is CASRDRSGYTF. Here the CDR3 DNA reads TGTGCCAGCAGGGACAGGAGTGGCTACACCTTC.

This clonotype was seen ten or more times. The genes are TRBV12-3 or TRBV12-4 and TRBJ1-1; D not certain. This CDR3 contains 13 residues. The V and J ends lost 2 bases and 4 bases respectively, with 8 bases between them. CDR3 amino acids: CASSLLGSTEAFF. The CDR3 DNA sequence: TGTGCCAGCAGTTTACTGGGGAGCACTGAAGCTTTCTTT.

This clonotype was seen at least ten times. The CDR3 DNA reads TGTGCCAGCAGCCGACCCACCGGGGAGCTGTTTTTT. This sequence encodes CASSRPTGELFF. This rearrangement joins TRBV12-3 or TRBV12-4 to TRBJ2-2, with no clear D. The CDR3 consists of 12 residues. V shed 6 bases and J shed 4 bases, with 6 bases lying between them.

The chain uses TRBV12-3 or TRBV12-4 and TRBJ1-1; D may be TRBD1 (5 bases). The CDR3 consists of 16 residues. V was trimmed by 3 bases and J by 4 bases, leaving 18 bases between them. The CDR3 spells CASSLPANTGGTEAFF. CDR3 in DNA: TGTGCCAGCAGTTTGCCAGCGAACACCGGGGGCACTGAAGCTTTCTTT.

This clonotype was seen many times. The chain is built from TRBV25-1 and TRBJ2-2, with a possible D match to TRBD1 (5 bases). Germline values: CDR1 MGHDK, CDR2 SYGVNS. The ends were cut back, 4 bases at V and 3 bases at J, with 9 bases in the middle. The CDR3 is 14 residues long. CDR3 residues: CASSGETDTGELFF. The CDR3 DNA sequence: TGTGCCAGCAGTGGAGAGACAGACACCGGGGAGCTGTTTTTT.

This clonotype came up many times. The genes are TRBV6-1 and TRBJ1-1; D is perhaps TRBD1 (5 bases). Germline V gene lookup returns CDR1 MNHNS and CDR2 SASEGT. Trimming took 5 bases from V and 4 from J, leaving 11 bases between them. The CDR3 runs to 13 residues. For the CDR3, the DNA is TGTGCCAGCAGTAATTCAGGGATCACTGAAGCTTTCTTT. It translates to CASSNSGITEAFF.

This clonotype has a count of ten or more. The gene calls are TRBV12-3 or TRBV12-4 and TRBJ1-1; a possible D gene is TRBD1 (5 bases). Trimming shortened V by 6 bases and J by 2 bases, and 16 bases separated the two germline ends. The CDR3 is 15 amino acids. CDR3: CASRARGAVNTEAFF. DNA for the CDR3: TGTGCCAGCAGGGCCCGCGGGGCCGTTAACACTGAAGCTTTCTTT.

This clonotype showed up many times. This rearrangement joins TRBV19 to TRBJ2-3; D perhaps matches TRBD2 (6 bases). The CDR3 is 15 residues long. Trimming removed 7 bases at V and 1 base at J, with 15 bases between. The germline gives CDR1 LNHDA, CDR2 SQIVND (reference sequence). The CDR3 sequence: CASTPGGGGTDTQYF. The CDR3 region has the DNA TGTGCCAGTACCCCGGGCGGAGGGGGCACAGATACGCAGTATTTT.

This clonotype appeared many times. V usage is TRBV30 and J usage is TRBJ1-5, with D tentatively TRBD1 (5 bases). With 0 bases removed from V and 6 bases from J, the gap between germline ends came to 12 bases. The CDR3 has 14 amino acids. Germline V gives CDR1 GTSNPN, CDR2 SVGIG (reference sequence). Here the CDR3 reads CAWSVQTGLQPQHF. The CDR3 DNA reads as TGTGCCTGGAGTGTACAAACGGGGCTTCAGCCCCAGCATTTT. Complete variable domain (other parts from reference TRBV30 and TRBJ1-5): SQTIHQWPATLVQPVGSPLSLECTVEGTSNPNLYWYRQAAGRGLQLLFYSVGIGQISSEVPQNLSASRPQDRQFILSSKKLLLSDSGFYLCAWSVQTGLQPQHFGDGTRLSIL.